This is a list of T cell receptor beta chains from one sample in a study of T cell repertoires in cytomegalovirus infection. TCRdb fed the reads into MiXCR, producing one record per CDR3 protein. The data show roughly 730,000 distinct CDR3 sequences, 30% to 35% seen once. These receptors have no identified antigens. The sample here was cultured PBMCs, taken from culture after CMV antigen stimulation. These receptors were collected from a human donor in good health (CMV status not recorded). Some clones in this sample may be carry-over from other donors' samples. Each CDR3 is given with its conserved first and last residue. Fields, in order: J gene, clone size, D gene, V gene, CDR3 protein, CDR3 DNA. D genes are given only for firm matches. Expanded clones get a size class; other rows say once, few or many, or leave the size out.

TRBJ1-1 many TRBD1 TRBV7-2 CASSYDREDTEAFF TGTGCCAGCAGCTACGACAGGGAGGACACTGAAGCTTTCTTT
TRBJ2-7 many NA TRBV7-2 CASSFLQGSTYEQYF TGTGCCAGCAGCTTTTTGCAGGGGAGTACCTACGAGCAGTACTTC
TRBJ1-1 NA TRBD1 TRBV20-1 CSAPPDRRGTEAFF TGCAGTGCTCCCCCGGACAGGAGGGGAACTGAAGCTTTCTTT
TRBJ2-7 NA NA TRBV20-1 CSASPGLGSYEQYF TGCAGTGCTAGCCCGGGGCTCGGATCTTACGAGCAGTACTTC
TRBJ1-1 NA NA TRBV27 CAIQRGTEAFF TGTGCCATACAAAGGGGGACTGAAGCTTTCTTT
TRBJ2-7 NA NA TRBV7-8 CASSDGHEQYF TGTGCCAGCAGCGACGGGCACGAGCAGTACTTC
TRBJ1-2 few NA TRBV20-1 CSASRGRDYGYTF TGCAGTGCTAGCCGAGGGCGGGACTATGGCTACACCTTC
TRBJ2-7 once TRBD1 TRBV27 CASSRRTGAITEQYF TGTGCCAGCAGTAGGAGGACAGGGGCTATTACCGAGCAGTACTTC
TRBJ2-1 few TRBD2 TRBV10-3 CAIMETSGNNEQFF TGTGCCATCATGGAGACTAGCGGAAACAATGAGCAGTTCTTC
TRBJ1-1 few NA TRBV20-1 CSARVNPGSDTEAFF TGCAGTGCTAGAGTGAACCCAGGGAGTGACACTGAAGCTTTCTTT
TRBJ2-7 NA NA TRBV5-1 CASSLGGIPEQYF TGCGCCAGCAGCTTGGGAGGTATCCCGGAGCAGTACTTC
TRBJ2-2 few NA TRBV7-6 CASSQASGELFF TGTGCCAGCAGCCAAGCTTCGGGGGAGCTGTTTTTT
TRBJ2-3 NA NA TRBV5-4 CASRPGGASAATTQYF TGTGCCAGCAGACCCGGTGGAGCATCGGCCGCAACGACGCAGTATTTT
TRBJ1-1 NA TRBD1 TRBV12-3/TRBV12-4 CASSLNGQVGAFF TGTGCCAGCAGTTTAAACGGACAGGTTGGAGCTTTCTTT
TRBJ1-1 NA NA TRBV27 CASSLGGVGRAFF TGTGCCAGCAGTCTCGGAGGGGTGGGCCGAGCTTTCTTT
TRBJ2-2 NA NA TRBV5-1 CASSLASGRTATNTGELFF TGCGCCAGCAGCTTGGCCTCAGGCAGGACAGCCACGAACACCGGGGAGCTGTTTTTT
TRBJ2-2 NA NA TRBV7-2 CASSPYLVAAHAGELFF TGTGCCAGCAGCCCCTACTTGGTAGCAGCACATGCCGGGGAGCTGTTTTTT
TRBJ2-7 NA NA TRBV19 CASSFSTGPYEQYF TGTGCCAGTAGTTTCTCGACAGGACCCTACGAGCAGTACTTC
TRBJ1-1 few NA TRBV2 CASRPWRNTEAFF TGTGCCAGCAGGCCATGGAGGAACACTGAAGCTTTCTTT
TRBJ2-5 NA TRBD1 TRBV19 CASRGTGQQETQYF TGTGCCAGTAGAGGAACGGGACAGCAAGAGACCCAGTACTTC
TRBJ1-5 few TRBD1 TRBV6-1 CASKGQSNQPQHF TGTGCCAGCAAGGGACAGAGCAATCAGCCCCAGCATTTT
TRBJ2-3 NA TRBD2 TRBV7-9 CASSTTSGSGTDTQYF TGTGCCAGCAGCACCACTAGCGGGAGCGGCACAGATACGCAGTATTTT
TRBJ2-1 NA NA TRBV6-1 CASSEWVDNEQFF TGTGCCAGCAGTGAATGGGTGGACAATGAGCAGTTCTTC
TRBJ2-3 NA TRBD1 TRBV12-3/TRBV12-4 CASRQGQGPDTQYF TGTGCCAGCAGGCAGGGACAGGGTCCAGATACGCAGTATTTT
TRBJ2-1 few TRBD2 TRBV5-1 CASSQTSGDNEQFF TGCGCCAGCAGCCAGACTAGCGGGGACAATGAGCAGTTCTTC
TRBJ2-6 many NA TRBV7-2 CASTSGPGANVLTF TGTGCCAGCACCTCGGGGCCTGGGGCCAACGTCCTGACTTTC
TRBJ2-7 NA NA TRBV6-5 CASSYELGVFYEQYF TGTGCCAGCAGTTACGAGCTGGGGGTCTTCTACGAGCAGTACTTC
TRBJ2-4 few NA TRBV11-2 CASSPEAGVAKNIQYF TGTGCCAGCAGCCCAGAGGCAGGAGTAGCCAAAAACATTCAGTACTTC
TRBJ2-4 NA NA TRBV12-5 CASGPRGRDIQYF TGTGCTAGTGGTCCCCGGGGTAGGGACATTCAGTACTTC
TRBJ2-7 NA NA TRBV4-2 CASSQDLKGGLRYEQYF TGTGCCAGCAGCCAAGATCTCAAGGGGGGACTAAGGTACGAGCAGTACTTC
TRBJ2-5 NA NA TRBV4-2 CASSQEEGAWETQYF TGTGCCAGCAGCCAAGAAGAAGGTGCCTGGGAGACCCAGTACTTC
TRBJ1-1 NA NA TRBV2 CASIRDTPGDMNTEAFF TGTGCCAGCATTAGGGACACCCCGGGGGATATGAACACTGAAGCTTTCTTT
TRBJ2-3 few NA TRBV2 CASTISGYTDTQYF TGTGCCAGCACCATTAGCGGATACACAGATACGCAGTATTTT
TRBJ2-1 NA TRBD2 TRBV7-8 CASYRVASGSNEQFF TGTGCCAGCTATAGGGTGGCTAGCGGGTCCAATGAGCAGTTCTTC
TRBJ2-3 many NA TRBV7-2 CASSRTITTDTQYF TGTGCCAGCAGTCGAACAATTACCACAGATACGCAGTATTTT
TRBJ2-2 many NA TRBV11-3 CASSQGNTGELFF TGTGCCAGCAGTCAGGGTAACACCGGGGAGCTGTTTTTT
TRBJ2-3 NA NA TRBV5-1 CASSLAARGTDTQYF TGCGCCAGCAGCTTGGCCGCTCGAGGCACAGATACGCAGTATTTT
TRBJ2-3 NA NA TRBV2 CASRGTNTDTQYF TGTGCCAGCAGGGGCACCAACACAGATACGCAGTATTTT
TRBJ1-4 NA NA TRBV12-3/TRBV12-4 CASIRQGLGNEKLFF TGTGCCAGCATAAGGCAGGGGCTAGGAAATGAAAAACTGTTTTTT
TRBJ2-1 NA TRBD1 TRBV20-1 CSARSGTEIYNEQFF TGCAGTGCTAGATCAGGGACAGAAATATACAATGAGCAGTTCTTC
TRBJ2-7 many NA TRBV7-2 CASSLWVSYEQYF TGTGCCAGCAGCTTATGGGTCTCCTACGAGCAGTACTTC
TRBJ1-6 NA NA TRBV11-2 CASSSTVPLHF TGTGCCAGCAGCTCGACTGTACCCCTCCACTTT
TRBJ2-7 many NA TRBV7-2 CASSIRLSYEQYF TGTGCCAGCAGCATCAGACTCTCCTACGAGCAGTACTTC
TRBJ1-3 NA NA TRBV11-2 CASSARGISGNTIYF TGTGCCAGCAGCGCCCGGGGTATCTCTGGAAACACCATATATTTT
TRBJ2-4 NA NA TRBV6-6 CASTQGGLNIQYF TGTGCCAGCACCCAAGGAGGGTTAAACATTCAGTACTTC
TRBJ2-2 many NA TRBV3-1 CASSQGFSGELFF TGTGCCAGCAGCCAAGGTTTCTCCGGGGAGCTGTTTTTT
TRBJ1-1 many NA TRBV12-3/TRBV12-4 CASSSAGTKAFF TGTGCCAGCAGTTCCGCCGGGACGAAAGCTTTCTTT
TRBJ2-3 NA NA TRBV7-2 CASSLVGAPDTQYF TGTGCCAGCAGCTTAGTCGGGGCCCCAGATACGCAGTATTTT
TRBJ2-1 NA TRBD1 TRBV12-3/TRBV12-4 CASSLNPDRGDEQFF TGTGCCAGCAGTTTAAATCCCGACAGGGGCGATGAGCAGTTCTTC
TRBJ2-1 NA NA TRBV2 CASVRGNEQFF TGTGCCAGCGTCAGGGGCAATGAGCAGTTCTTC
TRBJ2-7 NA TRBD1 TRBV6-1 CASKRDRPYEQYF TGTGCCAGCAAGAGGGACAGACCCTACGAGCAGTACTTC
TRBJ2-3 NA NA TRBV15 CATSRDPGYTDTQYF TGTGCCACCAGCAGAGATCCAGGGTACACAGATACGCAGTATTTT
TRBJ1-1 NA TRBD1 TRBV7-8 CASTLDRGTEAFF TGTGCCAGCACCTTGGACAGGGGGACTGAAGCTTTCTTT